There are a few counts of the clone carrying this TCR beta chain. The antigen is unknown. TCRdb reprocessed the 5' RACE reads via MiXCR and lists one record per CDR3 protein. The sample has some 32,000 distinct CDR3 sequences, around a quarter seen once. Whole-study findings and limits: Whole repertoires were not studied in the larger cohort, only one V-J beta rearrangement. The TCR gene usage of tumor memory CD4+ T cells clustered together with blood and lymph node memory CD4+ cells and with lymph node naive CD4+ cells.

CD4+CD45RO+CD25- cells were isolated as memory CD4+ T cells. The TCR comes from a female donor with breast cancer. The sequenced sample consisted of memory CD4+ T cells sorted from blood. The subset here: memory CD4+ T cells, CD4+CD45RO+CD25-.

The CDR3 reads CASSKGTASNQPQHF. The CDR3 DNA is TGTGCCAGCAGCAAAGGGACAGCTAGCAATCAGCCCCAGCATTTT. The chain joins TRBV5-8 to TRBJ1-5; TRBD1 aligns across 7 bases. The germline gives CDR1 SGHTS, CDR2 YDEGEE. J lost 0 bases, V lost 4 bases, and 4 bases had no gene match. The CDR3 consists of 15 residues.